The clone carrying this T cell receptor beta chain occurred a few times. Libraries were prepared by immunoSEQ multiplex PCR; TCRdb keeps only in-frame clonotypes and omits some of them. The sample has about 39,000 clones; over 75% are singletons. The data originate from a study of T cell changes during pregnancy in multiple sclerosis. The CDR3 contains 14 residues. V dropped 6 bases and J dropped 3 bases, with 15 bases sitting between them. Germline V gene data show CDR1 as SNHLY and CDR2 as FYNNEI. The clonotype originates from a female donor with multiple sclerosis, enrolled in a pregnancy study. Material: CD8+ T cells from peripheral blood mononuclear cells, obtained in the first trimester of pregnancy. The chain combines TRBV2 with TRBJ2-7, with a possible D match to TRBD1 (5 bases). CDR3 amino acids: CASRVSTDIYEQYF. CDR3 in DNA: TGTGCCAGCAGAGTCTCGACAGATATCTACGAGCAGTACTTC. The complete variable domain, with remaining parts taken from reference TRBV2 and TRBJ2-7, reads EPEVTQTPSHQVTQMGQEVILRCVPISNHLYFYWYRQILGQKVEFLVSFYNNEISEKSEIFDDQFSVERPDGSNFTLKIRSTKLEDSAMYFCASRVSTDIYEQYFGPGTRLTVT.